Detailed here is one TCR beta chain. This entry is derived from a study of blood T cell repertoires in COVID-19. Per the authors' pipeline: Estimation of nucleated cell counts was performed using reference gene primer amplification. The protocol was immunoSEQ multiplex PCR, while the TCRdb copy is restricted to in-frame clones and leaves out a portion. V, J and clone size are taken as reported in that table, and D and trimming were inferred from the DNA itself. This sample yields about 230,000 clones, of which 65% to 90% are seen a single time; approximately 5% belongs to the top ten. V gave up 4 bases and J gave up 8 bases, with 8 bases separating them. The germline V gene encodes CDR1 ENHRY and CDR2 SYGVKD. This CDR3 has 11 amino acids.

Material: peripheral blood. This TCR derives from a man between 45 and 60 years old with COVID-19, enrolled during active disease. The J gene is TRBJ1-1, the V gene TRBV10-3, with D unresolved. The CDR3, as DNA: TGTGCCATCAGTGGAGGGAACGAAGCTTTCTTT. It translates to CAISGGNEAFF.